These 20 T cell receptor beta chains share one sample of origin, sequenced in a study of beta chain features in type 1 diabetes. Of the isolated RNA, all was reverse transcribed, and so the sequenced material was expressed TCRB transcripts. This table comes from immunoSEQ multiplex PCR, and its TCRdb copy is limited to in-frame clones, with some not included. The repertoire includes 300,000 to 400,000 clones, 8.5% to 10% of them detected once, and approximately 0.6% sits in the top ten. The antigens of these receptors remain unknown. Study-wide results and limits: All four CD4+ subsets of Type 1 diabetes patients contained TCRB CDR3s that were moderately but significantly shorter.

Material for sequencing was central memory CD4+ T cells from blood. Receptor source: a man aged 30 to 39 with type 1 diabetes.

Note on this clone: A single base is all that separates this from a far larger clone, so a read error is likely. The V gene is TRBV6-5, the J gene TRBJ2-2, with 15 bases that match TRBD2. This CDR3 contains 15 residues. Germline CDR1 reads MNHEY; CDR2 reads SVGAGI. The CDR3 nucleotides are TGTGCCACCAGAGGGACTAGCGGGAGGACCGGGGAGTTGTTTTTT. Amino acids: CATRGTSGRTGELFF.

This clone was detected only a few times. This same CDR3 is encoded by further DNA sequences in the sample. This sequence joins TRBV7-9 and TRBJ2-5; unclear D gene. The V gene lost 1 base and the J gene lost 4 bases, with 4 bases spanning the gap. This CDR3 has 12 amino acids. Germline values: CDR1 SEHNR, CDR2 FQNEAQ (reference sequence). The CDR3 sequence: CASSLVGETQYF. DNA for the CDR3: TGTGCCAGCAGCTTAGTTGGAGAGACCCAGTACTTC. Using reference TRBV7-9 and TRBJ2-5 for the parts outside the CDR3, the full variable domain is DTGVSQNPRHKITKRGQNVTFRCDPISEHNRLYWYRQTLGQGPEFLTYFQNEAQLEKSRLLSDRFSAERPKGSFSTLEIQRTEQGDSAMYLCASSLVGETQYFGPGTRLLVL.

V usage is TRBV6-4 and J usage is TRBJ2-1; a weak D match, TRBD2 (5 bases). The V end was cut by 2 bases, the J end by 0 bases, with 11 bases between. The CDR3 is 16 amino acids. Germline V gene lookup returns CDR1 MRHNA and CDR2 SNTAGT. The CDR3, as DNA: TGTGCCAGCAGTGACGGAGGCGGCCGCTCCTACAATGAGCAGTTCTTC. As protein: CASSDGGGRSYNEQFF.

The chain recombines TRBV7-6 with TRBJ2-1, with TRBD2 identical over 9 bases. Trimming removed 6 bases from V and 0 bases from J; junction bases left unmatched: 3. This CDR3 contains 15 residues. The V gene's germline CDR1 is SGHVS and CDR2 FNYEAQ. CDR3 bases: TGTGCCAGCAGTCGAGCGGGAGGCTCCTACAATGAGCAGTTCTTC. Its translation is CASSRAGGSYNEQFF.

The rearrangement links TRBV28 to TRBJ1-4; D remains unclear. The germline V gene encodes CDR1 MDHEN and CDR2 SYDVKM. V lost 1 base and J 3 bases, leaving 15 bases between the germline ends. The CDR3 is made up of 17 amino acids. CDR3 sequence reads: CASSLSLGSVPNEKLFF. DNA of the CDR3: TGTGCCAGCAGTTTATCCCTAGGCTCAGTCCCTAATGAAAAACTGTTTTTT.

This clone was counted a few times. The V call is TRBV6-1, the J call TRBJ2-1; no clear D. The CDR3 consists of 11 residues. V gave up 11 bases and J gave up 4 bases, with 9 bases separating them. Germline CDR1 is MNHNS and CDR2 is SASEGT. The CDR3 DNA follows: TGTGCCGTGCAGATTTACAATGAGCAGTTCTTC. As protein: CAVQIYNEQFF.

To note about this clone: Other DNA sequences in this sample translate to the same CDR3. The gene calls are TRBV5-1 and TRBJ2-7; tentatively, D is TRBD2 (5 bases). Per the germline V gene, CDR1 is SGHRS and CDR2 is YFSETQ. V lost 0 bases and J 3 bases, leaving 10 bases between the germline ends. This CDR3 region has 14 residues. The DNA for the CDR3 is TGCGCCAGCAGCTTGGTAGGAGGTGACTACGAGCAGTACTTC. It codes for CASSLVGGDYEQYF.

This clone was seen only a few times. Within the sample, other DNA sequences also encode this same CDR3. The chain uses TRBV7-2 and TRBJ2-5; 11 bases align to TRBD1. The CDR3 runs to 14 residues. V lost 5 bases, J lost 5 bases, and 4 bases stayed unmatched. Germline CDR1 and CDR2: SGHTA and FQGNSA. CDR3: CASSPGQGAETQYF. The CDR3 nucleotides are TGTGCCAGCAGCCCCGGACAGGGGGCGGAGACCCAGTACTTC.

This clone came up a few times. The chain joins TRBV27 to TRBJ2-5; D assignment may be TRBD1 or TRBD2 (5 bases each). This CDR3 is 14 amino acids long. Trimming removed 2 bases from V and 5 bases from J, with 12 bases in between. Germline V gives CDR1 MNHEY, CDR2 SMNVEV (reference sequence). The CDR3 reads CASSLRSEGETQYF. In DNA, the CDR3 is TGTGCCAGCAGTTTAAGGTCAGAGGGGGAGACCCAGTACTTC.

In this sample, this clone turned up a few times. The genes are TRBV7-6 and TRBJ2-1; the match to TRBD2 covers 9 bases. Germline CDR1 SGHVS, CDR2 FNYEAQ. V trimming: 3 bases; J trimming: 9 bases; junction bases outside the gene matches: 6. This CDR3 comprises 14 residues. CDR3 sequence reads: CASSFSREGREQFF. CDR3 DNA: TGTGCCAGCAGCTTCTCGCGGGAGGGCCGTGAGCAGTTCTTC.

This clone was seen repeatedly, ten times or more. The chain recombines TRBV7-9 with TRBJ2-5; 8 positions match TRBD1. Looked up from germline, CDR1 is SEHNR and CDR2 is FQNEAQ (reference sequence). With V trimmed by 1 base and J by 7 bases, 8 bases remained unmatched. The CDR3 is 15 residues long. CDR3 region: CASSLGTGTGGTQYF. DNA for the CDR3: TGTGCCAGCAGCTTAGGGACAGGGACTGGCGGGACCCAGTACTTC.

V usage is TRBV6-5 and J usage is TRBJ2-2, with D possibly matching TRBD2 (7 bases). The CDR3 covers 15 residues. CDR1 MNHEY and CDR2 SVGAGI come from the germline V gene. The V end lost 5 bases, the J end lost 4 bases, and 14 bases lay between the germline ends. In DNA, the CDR3 is TGTGCCAGCAGTGTCCTTAGGGGGGGCACCGGGGAGCTGTTTTTT. It translates to CASSVLRGGTGELFF.

V usage is TRBV5-4 and J usage is TRBJ2-1, with D maybe TRBD2 (6 bases). Germline lookup yields CDR1 SGHNT and CDR2 YYREEE (reference sequence). CDR3 size: 14 residues. V lost 3 bases and J lost 7, with 14 bases in between. The CDR3, as DNA: TGTGCCAGCAGCTCGATGACGAGCGGGAATGAGCAGTTCTTC. Protein sequence: CASSSMTSGNEQFF.

The chain combines TRBV5-1 with TRBJ2-5, with 7 bases fitting TRBD2. The CDR3 has 18 amino acids. J was trimmed by 1 base and V by 3 bases; bases with no gene match: 15. Germline V gene data show CDR1 as SGHRS and CDR2 as YFSETQ. DNA of the CDR3: TGCGCCAGCAGCTCGGGTTGGGTCGTCGGGAGGCCCCAAGAGACCCAGTACTTC. Residues: CASSSGWVVGRPQETQYF.

V gene TRBV7-2 combines with J gene TRBJ2-2; 7 nucleotides line up with TRBD2. V was pared by 0 bases and J by 5 bases, with 12 bases of the junction left unmatched. The CDR3 is made up of 18 amino acids. CDR1 is SGHTA and CDR2 is FQGNSA in the germline V gene. The DNA of the CDR3 is TGTGCCAGCAGCTTAGCGCTTTATGGGGGAGGGAAAACCGGGGAGCTGTTTTTT. Amino acid sequence: CASSLALYGGGKTGELFF. Looking up the rest from reference TRBV7-2 and TRBJ2-2 gives the full variable domain: GAGVSQSPSNKVTEKGKDVELRCDPISGHTALYWYRQSLGQGLEFLIYFQGNSAPDKSGLPSDRFSAERTGGSVSTLTIQRTQQEDSAVYLCASSLALYGGGKTGELFFGEGSRLTVL.

There are a few counts of this clone. The chain combines TRBV7-8 with TRBJ2-1; 7 nucleotides align to TRBD1. The V gene end was trimmed by 6 bases and the J gene end by 7 bases; junction bases not matched to a gene: 12. The CDR3 is made up of 15 amino acids. The V gene's germline CDR1 is SGHVS and CDR2 FQNEAQ. This CDR3 reads CASRPGPFRGNEQFF. CDR3 DNA sequence: TGTGCCAGCAGACCCGGACCCTTCAGGGGGAATGAGCAGTTCTTC.

This clone appeared a few times. The V call is TRBV29-1, the J call TRBJ2-7; TRBD2 matches 13 bases. Germline trimming cut 6 bases from V and 9 bases from J; bases unmatched to any gene: 11. The CDR3 is 14 residues long. Germline V lookup: CDR1 SQVTM, CDR2 ANQGSEA. The DNA of the CDR3 is TGCAGCGTAAGGGTGACTAGCGGGAGGTTTGTGCAGTACTTC. This encodes CSVRVTSGRFVQYF.

This clone was seen more than once but under ten times. This chain joins TRBV4-3 and TRBJ2-1; 7 bases match TRBD2. In germline, CDR1 is LGHNA, CDR2 YSLEER. The J segment lost 4 bases and the V segment lost 1 base, leaving 7 bases of the junction unmatched. This CDR3 contains 16 residues. CDR3 coding DNA: TGCGCCAGCAGCCAAGTCCCGGGACTACAATACAATGAGCAGTTCTTC. This encodes CASSQVPGLQYNEQFF.

This clone was picked up a small number of times. This sequence joins TRBV7-2 and TRBJ1-1; TRBD1 matches 7 bases. The J segment lost 1 base and the V segment lost 3 bases, leaving 5 bases of the junction unmatched. This CDR3 spans 15 amino acids. From germline, CDR1 is SGHTA and CDR2 FQGNSA. This CDR3 reads CASSFLGQANTEAFF. The CDR3 nucleotides are TGTGCCAGCAGCTTCCTTGGACAGGCGAACACTGAAGCTTTCTTT.

The gene calls are TRBV5-4 and TRBJ2-1; 11 bases map to TRBD2. CDR1 is SGHNT, CDR2 YYREEE, per germline (reference sequence). V was clipped by 4 bases and J by 10 bases; unmatched bases: 13. The CDR3 is 16 residues long. The CDR3 nucleotides are TGTGCCAGCAGCCAGGTCTTAGCGGGAGGGATGCGGGAGCAGTTCTTC. Amino acids: CASSQVLAGGMREQFF.